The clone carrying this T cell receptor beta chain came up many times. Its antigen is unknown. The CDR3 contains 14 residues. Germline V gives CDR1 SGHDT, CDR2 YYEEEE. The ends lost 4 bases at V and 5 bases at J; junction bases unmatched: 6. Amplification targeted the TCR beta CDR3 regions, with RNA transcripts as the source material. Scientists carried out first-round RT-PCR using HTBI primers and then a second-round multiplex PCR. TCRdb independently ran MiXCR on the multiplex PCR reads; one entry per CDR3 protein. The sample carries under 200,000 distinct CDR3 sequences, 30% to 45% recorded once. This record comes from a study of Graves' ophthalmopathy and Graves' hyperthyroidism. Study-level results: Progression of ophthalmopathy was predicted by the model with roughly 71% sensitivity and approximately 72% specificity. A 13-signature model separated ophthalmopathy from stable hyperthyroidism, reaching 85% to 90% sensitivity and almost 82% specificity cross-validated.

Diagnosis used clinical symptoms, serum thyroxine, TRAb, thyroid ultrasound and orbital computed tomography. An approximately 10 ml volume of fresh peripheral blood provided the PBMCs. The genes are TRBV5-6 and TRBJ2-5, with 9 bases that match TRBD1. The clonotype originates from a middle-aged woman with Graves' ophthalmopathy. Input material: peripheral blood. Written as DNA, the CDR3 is TGTGCCAGCAGCCACGGGACAGGGAGGGAGACCCAGTACTTC. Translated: CASSHGTGRETQYF.